The clone carrying this T cell receptor (beta chain) has only a few counts. Its specificity is not known. TCRdb passed the 5' RACE reads through MiXCR, listing each CDR3 protein once. The sample has 20,000 to 25,000 distinct CDR3 sequences, under 5.5% seen once. These data originate in a study of spatial heterogeneity in lung cancer. Study-wide context: Detection consistently yielded more beta chains than alpha chains. Study results and caveats: Ubiquitous expanded tumor TCRs were observed in blood more at resection than follow-up.

Time point denoted: sample taken at primary tumor resection. The study sequenced unsorted whole RNA from tumor, nontumor lung or frozen PBMC. Germline-derived CDR1 and CDR2 are LNHDA and SQIVND (reference sequence). The CDR3 is made up of 12 amino acids. Trimming removed 3 bases from V and 7 bases from J, with 9 bases in between. The TCR comes from a male donor with early-stage non-small cell lung cancer. The chain links TRBV19 to TRBJ1-1; D is unresolved. Material: PBMCs, obtained at surgery. CDR3 sequence: CASSMASGEAFF. DNA for the CDR3: TGTGCCAGTAGTATGGCTTCTGGTGAAGCTTTCTTT.